This TCR beta chain was obtained from a study of naive and memory T cell subsets. General study points: Findings for naive and memory subsets could not be checked against ground truth. A few larger clonotypes appeared in naive repertoires, especially CD8, possibly memory cells re-expressing CD45RA.

This clonotype appeared many times. Its specificity is unknown. After CD4 positive bead selection, the CD4-negative fraction gave CD8 T cells. Both TRBC1 and TRBC2 were covered by a beta constant-region primer of two equimolar oligonucleotides. The ligated cDNA underwent four PCR rounds using SP2 and nested alpha and beta constant-region primers. Each CDR3 protein gets one entry after TCRdb re-called the UMI-ligation and nested PCR reads with MiXCR. The sample lists roughly 100,000 distinct CDR3 sequences; 14% were seen once. Unmatched junction bases numbered 9, after V lost 6 bases and J lost 2 bases. Germline CDR1 reads SQVTM; CDR2 reads ANQGSEA. CDR3 length: 14 amino acids.

This TCR came from a human donor in good health. The J gene is TRBJ2-7, the V gene TRBV29-1, with 8 bases matching TRBD1. Sequencing was carried out using naive CD8+ T cells from blood. The CDR3 sequence: CSVTDRGVAYEQYF. CDR3 nucleotide sequence: TGCAGCGTGACCGACAGGGGTGTTGCCTACGAGCAGTACTTC.